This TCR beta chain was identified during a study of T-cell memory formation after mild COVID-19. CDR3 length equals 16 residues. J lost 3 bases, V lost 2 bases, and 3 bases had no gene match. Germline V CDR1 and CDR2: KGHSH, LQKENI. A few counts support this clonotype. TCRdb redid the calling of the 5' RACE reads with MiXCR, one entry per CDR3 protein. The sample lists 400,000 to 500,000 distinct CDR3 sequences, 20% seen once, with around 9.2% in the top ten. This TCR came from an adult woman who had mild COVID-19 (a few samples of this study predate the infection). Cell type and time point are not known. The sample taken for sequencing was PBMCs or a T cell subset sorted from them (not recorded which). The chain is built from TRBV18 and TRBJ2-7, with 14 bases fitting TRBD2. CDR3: CASSPSGLAGGYEQYF. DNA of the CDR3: TGTGCCAGCTCACCATCTGGACTAGCGGGAGGCTACGAGCAGTACTTC.